Each of the 19 T cell receptor beta chains below was sequenced from the same sample in a study of memory CD4+ T cells and cytomegalovirus serostatus (dated by TCRdb to between 2019 and 2020). The library was built by means of the immunoSEQ multiplex PCR assay. TCRdb carries this immuneACCESS record with in-frame sequences only. Its versions omit some clonotypes, under half of them owing to an unresolved V gene in the studies checked, with the rest unexplained. Across this sample there are approximately 46,000 clones, with under 80% seen only once. Clones ranked in the top ten supply 0.5% to 0.65% of the sample. A FACSAria II was used to sort memory CD4+ T cells, defined as single viable CD3+CD4+CD8-CD45RO+ cells. The sequencing sample was made of memory CD4+ T cells from blood. These receptors all stem from an adult in good health and CMV-seronegative.

The V gene is TRBV29-1, the J gene TRBJ2-3, with D unclear. The CDR3 extends over 13 amino acids. With 6 bases removed from V and 5 bases from J, the gap between germline ends came to 15 bases. The V gene's germline CDR1 is SQVTM and CDR2 ANQGSEA. CDR3 DNA: TGCAGCGTAACTAACGATTGGGGAGATACGCAGTATTTT. Encoded protein: CSVTNDWGDTQYF.

The V call is TRBV4-3, the J call TRBJ1-6; 8 bases agree with TRBD1. The CDR3 is 17 amino acids. Germline loops: CDR1 LGHNA, CDR2 YSLEER. The J segment lost 8 bases and the V segment lost 0 bases, leaving 9 bases of the junction unmatched. This CDR3 is CASSQDSGDRGDSPLHF. CDR3 DNA: TGCGCCAGCAGCCAAGATTCGGGTGACAGGGGAGATTCACCCCTCCACTTT.

This sequence joins TRBV7-2 and TRBJ2-5; D call uncertain. CDR1 is SGHTA and CDR2 is FQGNSA in the germline V gene. The CDR3 is made up of 15 amino acids. V dropped 5 bases and J dropped 0 bases, with 13 bases sitting between them. The CDR3 sequence is CASSPRGGDQETQYF. DNA for the CDR3: TGTGCCAGCAGCCCGCGAGGCGGTGACCAAGAGACCCAGTACTTC.

This chain connects TRBV10-3 to TRBJ1-1; 8 bases map to TRBD1. J lost 3 bases, V lost 4 bases, and 4 bases had no gene match. CDR1 is ENHRY, CDR2 SYGVKD, per germline. CDR3 length equals 14 residues. CDR3 region: CAISVQGDHTEAFF. CDR3 nucleotides: TGTGCCATCAGTGTACAGGGGGACCACACTGAAGCTTTCTTT.

The J gene is TRBJ1-1, the V gene TRBV6-1; TRBD1 matches 7 bases. CDR1 is MNHNS, CDR2 SASEGT, per germline. Germline trimming cut 5 bases from V and 0 bases from J; bases unmatched to any gene: 6. The CDR3 totals 15 residues. CDR3 protein: CASSSMGQMNTEAFF. In DNA, the CDR3 is TGTGCCAGCAGTTCCATGGGACAGATGAACACTGAAGCTTTCTTT.

The chain links TRBV7-8 to TRBJ2-2; no definite D call. Trimming pared 6 bases from V and 4 bases from J, leaving 15 bases between. Looked up from germline, CDR1 is SGHVS and CDR2 is FQNEAQ. This CDR3 has 15 amino acids. For the CDR3, the DNA is TGTGCCAGCAGGGTAGCTACCCAATCCACCGGGGAGCTGTTTTTT. Translated, it gives CASRVATQSTGELFF.

This rearrangement joins TRBV19 to TRBJ2-2; D possibly corresponds to TRBD1 (5 bases). Trimming took off 11 bases at V and 6 bases at J, with 19 bases between the two ends. Looked up from germline, CDR1 is LNHDA and CDR2 is SQIVND (reference sequence). The CDR3 length is 14 residues. The CDR3 loop reads CASTLAGIAGELFF. CDR3 coding DNA: TGTGCCTCCACCCTCGCAGGGATCGCCGGGGAGCTGTTTTTT. The full variable domain, its missing parts supplied by reference TRBV19 and TRBJ2-2, is DGGITQSPKYLFRKEGQNVTLSCEQNLNHDAMYWYRQDPGQGLRLIYYSQIVNDFQKGDIAEGYSVSREKKESFPLTVTSAQKNPTAFYLCASTLAGIAGELFFGEGSRLTVL.

This chain joins TRBV19 and TRBJ2-5; 7 nucleotides line up with TRBD2. The CDR3 length is 16 residues. The junction had 10 bases not matched to a gene; V was cut back by 5 bases and J by 1 base. Per germline, CDR1 LNHDA and CDR2 SQIVND (reference sequence). The CDR3 protein is CASSWRGTSLQETQYF. The CDR3, as DNA: TGTGCCAGTAGTTGGCGGGGGACCTCCCTCCAAGAGACCCAGTACTTC.

The gene calls are TRBV2 and TRBJ1-1, with 7 bases identical to TRBD1. The trim removed 5 bases at V and 1 base at J, leaving 1 base unmatched. CDR3 length equals 13 residues. Germline CDR1 is SNHLY and CDR2 is FYNNEI. CDR3 DNA sequence: TGTGCCAGCAGTAACAGGGGGAACACTGAAGCTTTCTTT. Protein sequence: CASSNRGNTEAFF. Full variable domain (rest looked up from reference TRBV2 and TRBJ1-1): EPEVTQTPSHQVTQMGQEVILRCVPISNHLYFYWYRQILGQKVEFLVSFYNNEISEKSEIFDDQFSVERPDGSNFTLKIRSTKLEDSAMYFCASSNRGNTEAFFGQGTRLTVV.

This clone was seen only a few times. The genes are TRBV7-2 and TRBJ2-3; D may match TRBD1 or TRBD2 (5 bases each). The CDR3 spans 15 residues. Deletions cut 5 bases from V and 2 bases from J, with 14 bases between. Germline V gene sequence: CDR1 SGHTA, CDR2 FQGNSA. In nucleotides, the CDR3 is TGTGCCAGCAGCCCGCAACCGGGACCCACAGATACGCAGTATTTT. It yields the protein CASSPQPGPTDTQYF. Complete variable domain (other parts from reference TRBV7-2 and TRBJ2-3): GAGVSQSPSNKVTEKGKDVELRCDPISGHTALYWYRQSLGQGLEFLIYFQGNSAPDKSGLPSDRFSAERTGGSVSTLTIQRTQQEDSAVYLCASSPQPGPTDTQYFGPGTRLTVL.

The chain has TRBV11-2 and TRBJ2-1; either TRBD1 or TRBD2 may fit D (5 bases each). This CDR3 comprises 15 residues. Germline-derived CDR1 and CDR2 are SGHAT and FQNNGV. V lost 5 bases to trimming and J lost 6 bases, with 17 bases between them. As DNA, the CDR3 is TGTGCCAGCAGCCCGCTCGGGACCCCAGGCAATGAGCAGTTCTTC. Translation: CASSPLGTPGNEQFF.

V and J are TRBV30 and TRBJ1-2; D is ambiguous. Per germline, CDR1 GTSNPN and CDR2 SVGIG (reference sequence). The V gene lost 0 bases and the J gene lost 0 bases, with 14 bases spanning the gap. The CDR3 contains 16 residues. CDR3 bases: TGTGCCTGGAGTGTCGGGTGGGCTGGAGCTAACTATGGCTACACCTTC. Translated, it gives CAWSVGWAGANYGYTF.

V gene TRBV30 combines with J gene TRBJ1-1, with D possibly TRBD1 on 5 matching bases. Trimming pared 0 bases from V and 0 bases from J, leaving 11 bases between. The V gene's germline CDR1 is GTSNPN and CDR2 SVGIG (reference sequence). The CDR3 loop spans 15 amino acids. The CDR3 sequence: CAWSVRGTLNTEAFF. Written as DNA, the CDR3 is TGTGCCTGGAGTGTACGGGGCACCTTGAACACTGAAGCTTTCTTT.

The J gene is TRBJ2-7, the V gene TRBV7-2, with 9 positions matching TRBD2. Germline-derived CDR1 and CDR2 are SGHTA and FQGNSA. Unmatched junction bases numbered 5, after V lost 5 bases and J lost 0 bases. The CDR3 is 15 amino acids. CDR3 sequence reads: CASSISGGSSYEQYF. The CDR3 DNA sequence: TGTGCCAGCAGCATAAGCGGGGGGAGCTCCTACGAGCAGTACTTC.

The V call is TRBV27, the J call TRBJ2-5; 8 nucleotides agree with TRBD2. The CDR3 covers 15 residues. From germline, CDR1 is MNHEY and CDR2 SMNVEV (reference sequence). Losses at the gene ends were 5 bases for V and 2 bases for J; bases not matched to a gene: 7. The CDR3 DNA sequence: TGTGCCAGCAGTCCCCTGACTAGCGCACAAGAGACCCAGTACTTC. Translating gives CASSPLTSAQETQYF.

This chain connects TRBV6-1 to TRBJ2-5; 7 bases are shared with TRBD2. This CDR3 comprises 15 residues. The trim removed 3 bases at V and 1 base at J, leaving 5 bases unmatched. CDR1 and CDR2 (germline): MNHNS, SASEGT. The DNA of the CDR3 is TGTGCCAGCAGTGAGGGACTACGAACCCAAGAGACCCAGTACTTC. This encodes CASSEGLRTQETQYF.

The rearrangement joins TRBV5-1 to TRBJ1-2, with D unresolved. Germline CDR1 reads SGHRS; CDR2 reads YFSETQ. CDR3 size: 14 residues. V dropped 0 bases and J dropped 2 bases, with 8 bases sitting between them. For the CDR3, the DNA is TGCGCCAGCAGCTTGGTCAGCCCGAACTATGGCTACACCTTC. It translates to CASSLVSPNYGYTF.

The V call is TRBV25-1, the J call TRBJ2-1; TRBD2 agrees at 8 bases. Losses at the gene ends were 4 bases for V and 2 bases for J; bases not matched to a gene: 4. The CDR3 sequence is 15 residues long. Germline V lookup: CDR1 MGHDK, CDR2 SYGVNS. The CDR3 region is CASSGIAGPYNEQFF. The CDR3 DNA follows: TGTGCCAGCAGTGGCATAGCGGGGCCCTACAATGAGCAGTTCTTC.

The rearrangement joins TRBV7-9 to TRBJ1-2; D might be TRBD1 (6 bases). The CDR3 spans 15 residues. The ends were cut back, 3 bases at V and 5 bases at J, with 16 bases in the middle. Germline V gene sequence: CDR1 SEHNR, CDR2 FQNEAQ (reference sequence). DNA for the CDR3: TGTGCCAGCAGCTTCCTAGCCGGGGGGGCGTATGGCTACACCTTC. Translated: CASSFLAGGAYGYTF.